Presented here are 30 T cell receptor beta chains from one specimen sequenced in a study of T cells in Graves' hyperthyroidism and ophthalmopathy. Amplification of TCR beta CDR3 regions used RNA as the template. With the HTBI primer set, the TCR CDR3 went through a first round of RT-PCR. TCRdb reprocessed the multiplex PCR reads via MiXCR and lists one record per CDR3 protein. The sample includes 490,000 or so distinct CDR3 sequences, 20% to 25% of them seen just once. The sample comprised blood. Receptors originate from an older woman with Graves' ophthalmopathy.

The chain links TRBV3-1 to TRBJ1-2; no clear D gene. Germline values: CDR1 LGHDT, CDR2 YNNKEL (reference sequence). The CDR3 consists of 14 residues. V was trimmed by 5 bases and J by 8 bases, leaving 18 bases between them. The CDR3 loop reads CASSDTGSGRGYTF. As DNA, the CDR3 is TGTGCCAGCAGCGATACGGGATCGGGAAGGGGCTACACCTTC.

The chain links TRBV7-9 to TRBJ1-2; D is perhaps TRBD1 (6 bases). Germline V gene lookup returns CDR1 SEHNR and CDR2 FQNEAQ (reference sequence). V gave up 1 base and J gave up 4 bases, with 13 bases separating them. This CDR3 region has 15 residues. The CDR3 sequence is CASSLGGGTSYGYTF. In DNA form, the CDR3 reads TGTGCCAGCAGCTTAGGCGGAGGGACAAGCTATGGCTACACCTTC.

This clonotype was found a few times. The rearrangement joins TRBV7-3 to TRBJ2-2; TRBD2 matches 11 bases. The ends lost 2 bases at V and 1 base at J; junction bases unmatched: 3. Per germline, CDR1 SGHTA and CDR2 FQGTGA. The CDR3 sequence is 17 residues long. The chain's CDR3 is CASSLAGLAGNTGELFF. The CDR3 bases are TGTGCCAGCAGCTTAGCCGGACTAGCGGGGAACACCGGGGAGCTGTTTTTT.

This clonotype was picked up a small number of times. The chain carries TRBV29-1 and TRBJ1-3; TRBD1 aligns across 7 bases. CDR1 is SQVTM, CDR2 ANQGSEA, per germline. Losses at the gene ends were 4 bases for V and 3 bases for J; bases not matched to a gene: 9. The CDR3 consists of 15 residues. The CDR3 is CSVAGFQGGGNTIYF. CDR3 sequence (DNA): TGCAGCGTTGCAGGTTTCCAGGGGGGTGGAAACACCATATATTTT.

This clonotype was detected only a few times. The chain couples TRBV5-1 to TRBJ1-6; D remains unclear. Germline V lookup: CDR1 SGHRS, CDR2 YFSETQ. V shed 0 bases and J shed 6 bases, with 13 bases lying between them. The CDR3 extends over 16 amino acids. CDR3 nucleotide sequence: TGCGCCAGCAGCTTGGGATCACGGGGTGCTAATTCACCCCTCCACTTT. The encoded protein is CASSLGSRGANSPLHF.

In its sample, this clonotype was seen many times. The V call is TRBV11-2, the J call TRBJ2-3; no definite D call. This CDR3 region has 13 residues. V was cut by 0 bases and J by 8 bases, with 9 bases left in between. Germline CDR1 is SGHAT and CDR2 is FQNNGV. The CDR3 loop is CASSLENYGTQYF. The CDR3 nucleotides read TGTGCCAGCAGCTTAGAGAACTACGGTACGCAGTATTTT.

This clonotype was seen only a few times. As DNA, the CDR3 is TGTGCCAGCAGCAGGTATGAAGCGGCCACCGGGGAGCTGTTTTTT. Protein product: CASSRYEAATGELFF. This chain joins TRBV27 and TRBJ2-2, with a possible D match to TRBD2 (5 bases). The CDR3 sequence is 15 residues long. CDR1 MNHEY and CDR2 SMNVEV come from the germline V gene (reference sequence). Deletions cut 6 bases from V and 4 bases from J, with 15 bases between.

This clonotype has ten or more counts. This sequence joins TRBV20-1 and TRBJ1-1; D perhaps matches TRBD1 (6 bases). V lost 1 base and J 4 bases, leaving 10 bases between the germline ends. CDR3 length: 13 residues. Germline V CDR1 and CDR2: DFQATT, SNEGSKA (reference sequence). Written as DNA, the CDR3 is TGCAGTGCTAGAGTAGGGGGGGGCACTGAAGCTTTCTTT. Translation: CSARVGGGTEAFF.

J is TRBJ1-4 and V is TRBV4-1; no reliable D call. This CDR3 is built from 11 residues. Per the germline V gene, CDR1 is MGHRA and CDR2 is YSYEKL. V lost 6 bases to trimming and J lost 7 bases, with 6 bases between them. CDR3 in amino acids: CASRWGEKLFF. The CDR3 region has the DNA TGCGCCAGCAGGTGGGGTGAAAAACTGTTTTTT.

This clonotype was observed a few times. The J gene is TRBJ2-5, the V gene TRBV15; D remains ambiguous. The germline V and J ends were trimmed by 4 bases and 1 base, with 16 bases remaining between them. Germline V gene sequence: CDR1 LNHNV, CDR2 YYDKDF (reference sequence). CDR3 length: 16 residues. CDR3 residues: CATSMGSTRSQETQYF. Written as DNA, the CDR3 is TGTGCCACCAGCATGGGGTCTACCCGCTCCCAAGAGACCCAGTACTTC.

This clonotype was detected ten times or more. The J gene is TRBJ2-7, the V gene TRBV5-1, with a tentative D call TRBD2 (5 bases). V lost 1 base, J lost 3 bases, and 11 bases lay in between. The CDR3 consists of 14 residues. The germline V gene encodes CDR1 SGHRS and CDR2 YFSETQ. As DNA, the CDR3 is TGCGCCAGCAGCTTGCTGGGAGCGGTCTACGAGCAGTACTTC. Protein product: CASSLLGAVYEQYF.

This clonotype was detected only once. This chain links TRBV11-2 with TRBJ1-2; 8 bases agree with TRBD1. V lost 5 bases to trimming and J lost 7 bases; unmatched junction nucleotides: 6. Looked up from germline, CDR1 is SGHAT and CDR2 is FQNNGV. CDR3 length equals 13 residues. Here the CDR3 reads CASSTGTGVGYTF. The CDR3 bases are TGTGCCAGCAGCACCGGGACAGGCGTTGGCTACACCTTC. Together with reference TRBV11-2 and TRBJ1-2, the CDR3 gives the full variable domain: EAGVAQSPRYKIIEKRQSVAFWCNPISGHATLYWYQQILGQGPKLLIQFQNNGVVDDSQLPKDRFSAERLKGVDSTLKIQPAKLEDSAVYLCASSTGTGVGYTFGSGTRLTVV.

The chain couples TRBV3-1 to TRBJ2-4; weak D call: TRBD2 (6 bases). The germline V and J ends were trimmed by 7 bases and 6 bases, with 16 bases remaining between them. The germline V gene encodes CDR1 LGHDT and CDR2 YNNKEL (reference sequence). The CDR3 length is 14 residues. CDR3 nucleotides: TGTGCCAGCACCGGGACTCCTGCGGGAAACATTCAGTACTTC. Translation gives CASTGTPAGNIQYF.

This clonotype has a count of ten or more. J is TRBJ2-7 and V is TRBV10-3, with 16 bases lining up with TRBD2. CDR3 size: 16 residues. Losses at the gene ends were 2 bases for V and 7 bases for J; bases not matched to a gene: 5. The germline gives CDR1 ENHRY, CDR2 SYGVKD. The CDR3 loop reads CAISEGTSGRAQEQYF. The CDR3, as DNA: TGTGCCATCAGTGAGGGGACTAGCGGGAGGGCCCAAGAGCAGTACTTC.

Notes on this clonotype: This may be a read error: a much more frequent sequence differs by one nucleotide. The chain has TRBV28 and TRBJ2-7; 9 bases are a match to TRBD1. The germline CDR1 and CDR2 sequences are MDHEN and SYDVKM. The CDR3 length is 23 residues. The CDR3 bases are TGTGCCAGCAGTTTATCGCGGTGGTACAAACCGGGACAGGGAGTTTGGGACTCCTACGGGCAGTACTTC. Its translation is CASSLSRWYKPGQGVWDSYGQYF.

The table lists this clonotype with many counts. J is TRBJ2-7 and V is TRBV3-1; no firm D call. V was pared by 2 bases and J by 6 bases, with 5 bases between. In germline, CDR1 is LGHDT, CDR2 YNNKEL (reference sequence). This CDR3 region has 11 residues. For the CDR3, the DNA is TGTGCCAGCAGCCAACCAGGCGAGCAGTACTTC. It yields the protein CASSQPGEQYF.

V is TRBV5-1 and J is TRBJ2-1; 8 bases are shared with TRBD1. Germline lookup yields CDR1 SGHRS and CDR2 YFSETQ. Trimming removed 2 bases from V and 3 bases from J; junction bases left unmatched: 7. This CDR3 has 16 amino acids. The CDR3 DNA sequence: TGCGCCAGCAGCTTCGCGGGACAGGTGAACTACAATGAGCAGTTCTTC. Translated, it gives CASSFAGQVNYNEQFF.

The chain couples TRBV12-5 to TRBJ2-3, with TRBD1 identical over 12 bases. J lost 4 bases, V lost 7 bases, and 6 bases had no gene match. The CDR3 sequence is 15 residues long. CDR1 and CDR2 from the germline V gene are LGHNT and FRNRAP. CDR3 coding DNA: TGTGCTAGTGCGACCGGGACAGGGGGCTCAGATACGCAGTATTTT. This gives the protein CASATGTGGSDTQYF.

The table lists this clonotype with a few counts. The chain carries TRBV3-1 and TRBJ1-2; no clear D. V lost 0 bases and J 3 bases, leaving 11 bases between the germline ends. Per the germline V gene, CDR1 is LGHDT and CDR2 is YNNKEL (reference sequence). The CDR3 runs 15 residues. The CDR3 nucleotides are TGTGCCAGCAGCCAAGATTTGGGCTGGGACTATGGCTACACCTTC. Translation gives CASSQDLGWDYGYTF. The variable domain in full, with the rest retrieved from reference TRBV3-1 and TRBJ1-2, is DTAVSQTPKYLVTQMGNDKSIKCEQNLGHDTMYWYKQDSKKFLKIMFSYNNKELIINETVPNRFSPKSPDKAHLNLHINSLELGDSAVYFCASSQDLGWDYGYTFGSGTRLTVV.

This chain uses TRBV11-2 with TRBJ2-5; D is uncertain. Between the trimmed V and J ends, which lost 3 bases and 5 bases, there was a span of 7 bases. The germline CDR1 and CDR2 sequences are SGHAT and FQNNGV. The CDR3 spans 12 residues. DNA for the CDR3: TGTGCCAGCAGCTTTTCCCCGGAGACCCAGTACTTC. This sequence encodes CASSFSPETQYF.

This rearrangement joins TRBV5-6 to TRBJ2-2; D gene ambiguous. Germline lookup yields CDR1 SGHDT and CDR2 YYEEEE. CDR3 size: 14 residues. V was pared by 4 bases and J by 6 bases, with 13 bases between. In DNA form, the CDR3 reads TGTGCCAGCAGCCGCATTTTGGGCGCCGGGGAGCTGTTTTTT. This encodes CASSRILGAGELFF.

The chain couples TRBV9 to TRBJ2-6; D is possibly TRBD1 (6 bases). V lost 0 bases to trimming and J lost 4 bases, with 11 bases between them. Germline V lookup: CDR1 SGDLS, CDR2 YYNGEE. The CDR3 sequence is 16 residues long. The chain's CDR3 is CASSVAGELGANVLTF. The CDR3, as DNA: TGTGCCAGCAGCGTAGCAGGGGAGTTGGGGGCCAACGTCCTGACTTTC.

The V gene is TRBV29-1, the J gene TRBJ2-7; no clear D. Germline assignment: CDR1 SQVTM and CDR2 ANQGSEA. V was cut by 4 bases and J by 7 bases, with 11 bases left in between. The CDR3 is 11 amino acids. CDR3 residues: CSVVAPGEQYF. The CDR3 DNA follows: TGCAGCGTTGTGGCCCCTGGGGAGCAGTACTTC.

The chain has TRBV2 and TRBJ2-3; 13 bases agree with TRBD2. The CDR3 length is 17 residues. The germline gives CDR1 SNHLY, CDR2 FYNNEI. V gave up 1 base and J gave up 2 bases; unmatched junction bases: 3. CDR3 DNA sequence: TGTGCCAGCAGTGAAGTCACTAGCGGGAGGGCCACAGATACGCAGTATTTT. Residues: CASSEVTSGRATDTQYF.

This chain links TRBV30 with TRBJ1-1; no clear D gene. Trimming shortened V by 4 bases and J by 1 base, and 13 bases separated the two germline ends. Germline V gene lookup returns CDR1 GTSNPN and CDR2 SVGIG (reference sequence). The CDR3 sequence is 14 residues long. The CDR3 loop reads CAWTHGVGNTEAFF. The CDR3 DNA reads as TGTGCCTGGACCCATGGGGTAGGGAACACTGAAGCTTTCTTT.

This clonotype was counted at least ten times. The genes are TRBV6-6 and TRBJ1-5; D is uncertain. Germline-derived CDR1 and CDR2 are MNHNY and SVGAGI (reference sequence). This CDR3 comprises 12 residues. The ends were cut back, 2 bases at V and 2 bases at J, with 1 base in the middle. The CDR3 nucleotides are TGTGCCAGCAGTTACGGCAATCAGCCCCAGCATTTT. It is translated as CASSYGNQPQHF.

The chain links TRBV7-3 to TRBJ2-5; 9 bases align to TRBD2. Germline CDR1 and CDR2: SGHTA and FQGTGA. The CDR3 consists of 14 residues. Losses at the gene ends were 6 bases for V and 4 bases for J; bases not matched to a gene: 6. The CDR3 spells CASSWGGRGETQYF. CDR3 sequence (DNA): TGTGCCAGCAGTTGGGGCGGGAGGGGAGAGACCCAGTACTTC.

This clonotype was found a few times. The DNA for the CDR3 is TGTGCCAGCAGTTACCGGCAGGAAGCTTACTATGGCTACACCTTC. It yields the protein CASSYRQEAYYGYTF. The chain joins TRBV6-5 to TRBJ1-2; unclear D gene. Germline values: CDR1 MNHEY, CDR2 SVGAGI. Trimming removed 2 bases from V and 3 bases from J, with 13 bases in between. The CDR3 extends over 15 amino acids.

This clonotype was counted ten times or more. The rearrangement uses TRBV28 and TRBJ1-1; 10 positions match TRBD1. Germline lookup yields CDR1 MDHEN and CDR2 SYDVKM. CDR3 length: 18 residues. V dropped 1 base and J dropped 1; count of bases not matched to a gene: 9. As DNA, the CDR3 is TGTGCCAGCAGTTTATTTCCCCGGGACAGGGGAAAGAACACTGAAGCTTTCTTT. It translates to CASSLFPRDRGKNTEAFF.

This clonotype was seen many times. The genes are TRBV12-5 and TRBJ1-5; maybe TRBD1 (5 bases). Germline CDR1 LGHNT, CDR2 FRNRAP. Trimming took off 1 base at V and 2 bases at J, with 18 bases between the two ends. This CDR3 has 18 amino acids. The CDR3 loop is CASGLDVTWGFGNQPQHF. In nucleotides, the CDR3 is TGTGCTAGTGGTTTGGATGTTACGTGGGGCTTCGGCAATCAGCCCCAGCATTTT.